The 4 T cell receptor beta chains reported below all come from one sample, sequenced in a study of T-cell reconstitution after alpha-beta-depleted transplantation in children. Unique molecular identifiers were incorporated into the prepared TCRbeta library. TCRdb re-called the PCR reads with MiXCR, one entry per CDR3 protein. The data hold 85,000 to 120,000 distinct CDR3 sequences, with 7% to 8% observed a single time. Sequencing was performed on PBMCs, taken before TCRalphabeta/CD19-depleted stem cell transplant. The receptors shown here come from a boy aged 2 to 10 with acute lymphoblastic leukemia, due to receive a stem cell transplant.

This clonotype was counted many times. The rearrangement joins TRBV10-3 to TRBJ2-1; possible D gene TRBD2, 6 bases. The V and J ends lost 10 bases and 10 bases respectively, with 17 bases between them. The germline CDR1 and CDR2 sequences are ENHRY and SYGVKD. The CDR3 has 12 amino acids. This chain's CDR3 is CATEGLRDEQFF. The CDR3 region has the DNA TGTGCCACGGAGGGACTCCGGGACGAGCAGTTCTTC.

The chain joins TRBV6-1 to TRBJ1-1; D is possibly TRBD1 (5 bases). The germline V gene has CDR1 MNHNS and CDR2 SASEGT. Trimming shortened V by 0 bases and J by 5 bases, and 7 bases separated the two germline ends. The length of the CDR3 is 13 residues. For the CDR3, the DNA is TGTGCCAGCAGTGAAGCGACAGTAACTGAAGCTTTCTTT. The encoded protein is CASSEATVTEAFF.

The sample holds many counts of this clonotype. In DNA, the CDR3 is TGTGCCAGCAGCCCCCGGGAGGGGACCCAGTACTTC. It yields the protein CASSPREGTQYF. The gene calls are TRBV9 and TRBJ2-5, with 8 bases aligning to TRBD2. The CDR3 spans 12 residues. V trimming: 4 bases; J trimming: 7 bases; junction bases outside the gene matches: 3. Germline V gene sequence: CDR1 SGDLS, CDR2 YYNGEE. Using reference TRBV9 and TRBJ2-5 for the parts outside the CDR3, the full variable domain is DSGVTQTPKHLITATGQRVTLRCSPRSGDLSVYWYQQSLDQGLQFLIQYYNGEERAKGNILERFSAQQFPDLHSELNLSSLELGDSALYFCASSPREGTQYFGPGTRLLVL.

This chain uses TRBV20-1 with TRBJ1-5; perhaps TRBD1 as D (5 bases). The CDR3 covers 15 residues. Per the germline V gene, CDR1 is DFQATT and CDR2 is SNEGSKA (reference sequence). The V gene lost 0 bases and the J gene lost 7 bases, with 16 bases spanning the gap. As DNA, the CDR3 is TGCAGTGCTAGAGATCTTCGTCAGTGGGGGCAGCCCCAGCATTTT. It encodes CSARDLRQWGQPQHF.